Presented here are 24 T cell receptor beta chains from one specimen sequenced in a study of sequential checkpoint blockade in melanoma. TCRdb's table, derived via immunoSEQ multiplex PCR, lists solely in-frame clones and lacks some. Of some 25,000 clones in the sample, about 72% were seen once. As to treatment: randomized to nivolumab then ipilimumab (arm A) or the reverse (arm B). Here the sequenced sample was CD8+ T cells sorted from blood (inferred from file names), taken from a patient given nivolumab and ipilimumab in sequence. These receptor sequences come from a human donor with melanoma.

The chain employs TRBV7-7 and TRBJ2-1, with a possible D match to TRBD2 (5 bases). Trimming removed 4 bases from V and 10 bases from J, with 14 bases in between. The CDR3 is 13 amino acids. Germline V lookup: CDR1 SSHAT, CDR2 FNYEAQ (reference sequence). The CDR3 spells CASSWTPLGEQFF. The CDR3 DNA is TGTGCCAGCAGCTGGACTCCCCTCGGAGAGCAGTTCTTC.

The chain is built from TRBV7-9 and TRBJ2-7; TRBD1 aligns across 12 bases. V was clipped by 8 bases and J by 5 bases; unmatched bases: 13. Germline CDR1 and CDR2: SEHNR and FQNEAQ (reference sequence). The CDR3 covers 16 residues. The CDR3 sequence: CASCPGTGGALDEQYF. The CDR3 nucleotides read TGTGCCAGCTGCCCCGGGACAGGGGGCGCCTTGGACGAGCAGTACTTC. Supplemented by reference TRBV7-9 and TRBJ2-7, the full variable domain reads DTGVSQNPRHKITKRGQNVTFRCDPISEHNRLYWYRQTLGQGPEFLTYFQNEAQLEKSRLLSDRFSAERPKGSFSTLEIQRTEQGDSAMYLCASCPGTGGALDEQYFGPGTRLTVT.

The chain is built from TRBV19 and TRBJ2-1; D is undetermined. This CDR3 has 13 residues. Trimming left V 5 bases short and J 8 bases short, with 13 bases between. CDR1 and CDR2 (germline): LNHDA, SQIVND (reference sequence). The DNA for the CDR3 is TGTGCCAGTAGTCTGATAGCCCTGGATGAGCAGTTCTTC. Translation: CASSLIALDEQFF.

This clone was seen a handful of times. In nucleotides, the CDR3 is TGTGCCAGCAGCTTTAGCGGGGTCCACGAGCAGTACTTC. Its protein is CASSFSGVHEQYF. V and J are TRBV7-8 and TRBJ2-7; 8 bases map to TRBD2. Germline-derived CDR1 and CDR2 are SGHVS and FQNEAQ. Trimming took 3 bases from V and 5 from J; bases not matched to a gene: 3. CDR3 length equals 13 residues.

Worth noting for this clone: A far larger clone lies a single base away; this is likely a read error. Distinct nucleotide sequences in the sample also encode this CDR3. V and J are TRBV5-1 and TRBJ1-2; D is ambiguous. Germline-derived CDR1 and CDR2 are SGHRS and YFSETQ. The CDR3 consists of 14 residues. The germline V and J ends were trimmed by 0 bases and 6 bases, with 12 bases remaining between them. CDR3 bases: TGCGCCAGCAGCTTGGCCACAGCCCTCCATGGCTACACCTTC. Encoded protein: CASSLATALHGYTF.

V is TRBV9 and J is TRBJ2-3; TRBD2 matches at 8 bases. Trimming at V came to 4 bases and at J to 2 bases, leaving 9 bases not matched to a gene. The CDR3 is 16 residues long. The germline V gene encodes CDR1 SGDLS and CDR2 YYNGEE. The CDR3 here is CASSLTGGPPTDTQYF. CDR3 sequence (DNA): TGTGCCAGCAGCTTAACGGGGGGGCCTCCCACAGATACGCAGTATTTT.

This chain joins TRBV19 and TRBJ2-7, with D perhaps matching TRBD2 (6 bases). V was clipped by 3 bases and J by 0 bases, with 12 bases between them. Germline lookup yields CDR1 LNHDA and CDR2 SQIVND (reference sequence). The CDR3 covers 15 residues. CDR3 in DNA: TGTGCCAGTAGTATCATCTCCGGGGGCTCCTACGAGCAGTACTTC. This codes for CASSIISGGSYEQYF.

This clone came up once. This sequence joins TRBV6-5 and TRBJ2-1; TRBD2 matches 9 bases. CDR1 MNHEY and CDR2 SVGAGI come from the germline V gene. Trimming took 0 bases from V and 9 from J; bases not matched to a gene: 6. The CDR3 is made up of 15 amino acids. CDR3 sequence: CASSYSGGGAGEQFF. CDR3 sequence (DNA): TGTGCCAGCAGTTACTCAGGCGGGGGGGCGGGTGAGCAGTTCTTC.

The chain combines TRBV18 with TRBJ2-7; TRBD1 agrees at 7 bases. CDR1 is KGHSH, CDR2 LQKENI, per germline. The CDR3 sequence is 14 residues long. V gave up 3 bases and J gave up 0 bases; unmatched junction bases: 2. CDR3 nucleotide sequence: TGTGCCAGCTCACCCCGGGACAGCTCCTACGAGCAGTACTTC. Translated: CASSPRDSSYEQYF.

The chain links TRBV6-5 to TRBJ2-7; D is possibly TRBD1 (5 bases). V was shortened by 6 bases and J by 3 bases, with 18 bases between the two germline ends. The CDR3 has 15 amino acids. The germline V gene encodes CDR1 MNHEY and CDR2 SVGAGI. The CDR3 nucleotides read TGTGCCAGCAGCGTCATGACAGCTAGTAACTACGAGCAGTACTTC. This translates into CASSVMTASNYEQYF.

The rearrangement links TRBV27 to TRBJ1-5; D is ambiguous. Germline V gives CDR1 MNHEY, CDR2 SMNVEV (reference sequence). The ends were cut back, 2 bases at V and 0 bases at J, with 5 bases in the middle. The CDR3 length is 14 residues. CDR3 protein: CASSLLPSNQPQHF. CDR3 DNA sequence: TGTGCCAGCAGTTTACTCCCTAGCAATCAGCCCCAGCATTTT.

The chain joins TRBV6-4 to TRBJ2-3; 8 positions match TRBD1. The junction had 3 bases not matched to a gene; V was cut back by 2 bases and J by 2 bases. CDR1 and CDR2 from the germline V gene are MRHNA and SNTAGT. The CDR3 is 15 amino acids. This CDR3 is CASSDGQGATDTQYF. In nucleotides, the CDR3 is TGTGCCAGCAGTGACGGACAGGGAGCCACAGATACGCAGTATTTT.

The table lists this clone with a few counts. The genes are TRBV7-7 and TRBJ2-3; D may be TRBD2 (5 bases). The CDR3 sequence is 13 residues long. From germline, CDR1 is SSHAT and CDR2 FNYEAQ (reference sequence). The V end lost 2 bases, the J end lost 6 bases, and 9 bases lay between the germline ends. CDR3 amino acids: CASSLFGEDTQYF. The CDR3 DNA is TGTGCCAGCAGCTTATTCGGGGAGGATACGCAGTATTTT.

The rearrangement uses TRBV11-2 and TRBJ2-3; 15 positions match TRBD2. Unmatched junction bases numbered 3, after V lost 5 bases and J lost 6 bases. CDR1 and CDR2 from the germline V gene are SGHAT and FQNNGV. The length of the CDR3 is 15 residues. The CDR3 DNA sequence: TGTGCCAGCAGCCGGACTAGCGGGGGGGCCGATACGCAGTATTTT. Its translation: CASSRTSGGADTQYF.

V is TRBV4-1 and J is TRBJ2-1; 12 bases match TRBD2. Germline CDR1 is MGHRA and CDR2 is YSYEKL. The CDR3 is 16 residues long. Trimming at V came to 4 bases and at J to 6 bases, leaving 7 bases not matched to a gene. CDR3 in DNA: TGCGCCAGCAGCCTCCTTCTAGCGGGGGGGCGCAATGAGCAGTTCTTC. Protein: CASSLLLAGGRNEQFF.

CDR3 DNA sequence: TGTGCCAGTAGTGCTTATTCCGGGACAGGGGCCAATGAGCAGTTCTTC. It encodes CASSAYSGTGANEQFF. J is TRBJ2-1 and V is TRBV19, with TRBD1 matching 10 bases. Unmatched junction bases numbered 10, after V lost 5 bases and J lost 6 bases. The length of the CDR3 is 16 residues. The germline V gene has CDR1 LNHDA and CDR2 SQIVND (reference sequence).

This chain uses TRBV5-6 with TRBJ1-1, with D tentatively TRBD1 (6 bases). In germline, CDR1 is SGHDT, CDR2 YYEEEE. V was trimmed by 2 bases and J by 6 bases, leaving 26 bases between them. The CDR3 runs 18 residues. The CDR3 reads CASSFPKGTGRVNSEAFF. CDR3 DNA: TGTGCCAGCAGCTTCCCAAAGGGCACAGGGCGGGTGAATTCTGAAGCTTTCTTT. Complete variable domain (other parts from reference TRBV5-6 and TRBJ1-1): DAGVTQSPTHLIKTRGQQVTLRCSPKSGHDTVSWYQQALGQGPQFIFQYYEEEERQRGNFPDRFSGHQFPNYSSELNVNALLLGDSALYLCASSFPKGTGRVNSEAFFGQGTRLTVV.

The V gene is TRBV5-1, the J gene TRBJ1-1; D is ambiguous. V lost 4 bases and J 3 bases, leaving 13 bases between the germline ends. This CDR3 is 14 amino acids long. Germline V gene lookup returns CDR1 SGHRS and CDR2 YFSETQ. The CDR3 nucleotides read TGCGCCAGCAGCACCTCGGAGCGGTACACTGAAGCTTTCTTT. Residues: CASSTSERYTEAFF.

This clone appeared once. The chain carries TRBV7-3 and TRBJ2-1; 9 bases agree with TRBD1. Trimming cost V 6 bases and J 6 bases; bases outside gene matches: 6. CDR1 SGHTA and CDR2 FQGTGA come from the germline V gene. This CDR3 spans 14 amino acids. CDR3 DNA: TGTGCCAGCAGTCCACCGGACAGGGGCAATGAGCAGTTCTTC. Translated, it gives CASSPPDRGNEQFF.

This sequence joins TRBV7-3 and TRBJ2-2, with TRBD2 matching 13 bases. Per germline, CDR1 SGHTA and CDR2 FQGTGA. V was clipped by 5 bases and J by 1 base; unmatched bases: 4. The CDR3 has 17 amino acids. DNA of the CDR3: TGTGCCAGCAGCCCCCGACTAGCGGGGGGGAACACCGGGGAGCTGTTTTTT. Its protein is CASSPRLAGGNTGELFF.

J is TRBJ2-3 and V is TRBV6-6; D call uncertain. V was clipped by 2 bases and J by 0 bases, with 6 bases between them. The CDR3 consists of 14 residues. Germline V gene data show CDR1 as MNHNY and CDR2 as SVGAGI (reference sequence). This chain's CDR3 is CASSYVASTDTQYF. The CDR3 DNA reads TGTGCCAGCAGTTACGTGGCTAGCACAGATACGCAGTATTTT.

The CDR3 region is CSGLEAGELFF. CDR3 bases: TGCAGTGGCCTGGAGGCGGGGGAGCTGTTTTTT. The chain employs TRBV20-1 and TRBJ2-2; possibly TRBD2 for D (5 bases). The CDR3 length is 11 residues. In germline, CDR1 is DFQATT, CDR2 SNEGSKA (reference sequence). V lost 7 bases and J lost 8, with 11 bases in between.

This clone appeared once. V is TRBV5-4 and J is TRBJ1-2, with 8 nucleotides matching TRBD1. The CDR3 is made up of 14 amino acids. J gave up 4 bases and V 2 bases, and 4 bases lay outside the gene matches. Germline assignment: CDR1 SGHNT and CDR2 YYREEE (reference sequence). The CDR3 is CASSFKQGVYGYTF. The DNA for the CDR3 is TGTGCCAGCAGCTTTAAACAGGGGGTCTATGGCTACACCTTC.

The chain links TRBV28 to TRBJ2-7; the D gene is possibly TRBD1 (6 bases). The germline V gene has CDR1 MDHEN and CDR2 SYDVKM. The ends were cut back, 5 bases at V and 2 bases at J, with 13 bases in the middle. The CDR3 covers 14 residues. The CDR3 reads CASSTGHAPYEQYF. CDR3 sequence (DNA): TGTGCCAGCAGTACGGGACATGCCCCCTACGAGCAGTACTTC.